This TCR beta chain was recovered during a study of TIL therapy for anti-PD-1-resistant metastatic lung cancer. The wider study: By whole-exome sequencing, median non-synonymous tumor mutation burden was around 1.4 mutations per megabase.

Study-level points and caveats: Infused TIL clonotypes partially replaced the baseline blood repertoire, then decayed over months.

Germline V CDR1 and CDR2: SGHTA, FQGNSA. The CDR3 consists of 15 residues. With 1 base removed from V and 1 base from J, the gap between germline ends came to 10 bases. Stated time point: pre-treatment sample, taken before nivolumab and TIL therapy. Worth noting for this clone: Its cognate antigen is unknown.

The libraries were made with immunoSEQ v3. Data came from immunoSEQ multiplex PCR; TCRdb stores just in-frame clones and leaves some out. The sample lists 55,000 to 60,000 clones; around four fifths were seen once. The genes are TRBV7-2 and TRBJ1-1, with D hard to call. The specimen comprised blood, sampled at baseline. The sequence came from a person aged 30 to 80 with non-small cell lung cancer. CDR3 in DNA: TGTGCCAGCAGCTTAGATCGTAATAGGAACACTGAAGCTTTCTTT. Translated, it gives CASSLDRNRNTEAFF.